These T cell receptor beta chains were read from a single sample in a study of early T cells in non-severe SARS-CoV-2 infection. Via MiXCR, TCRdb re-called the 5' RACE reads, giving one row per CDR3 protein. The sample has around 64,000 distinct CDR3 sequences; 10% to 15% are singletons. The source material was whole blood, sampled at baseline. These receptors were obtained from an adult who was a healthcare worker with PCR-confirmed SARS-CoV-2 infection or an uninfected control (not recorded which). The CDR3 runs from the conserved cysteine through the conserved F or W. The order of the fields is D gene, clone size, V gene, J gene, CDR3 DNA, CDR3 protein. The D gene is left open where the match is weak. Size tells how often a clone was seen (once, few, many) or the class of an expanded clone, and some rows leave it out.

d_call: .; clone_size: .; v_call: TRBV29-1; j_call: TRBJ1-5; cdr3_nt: TGCAGCGTTGAATGGGCGGGAGGGCAGCCCCAGCATTTT; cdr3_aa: CSVEWAGGQPQHF
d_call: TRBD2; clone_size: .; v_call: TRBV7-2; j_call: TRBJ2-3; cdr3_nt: TGTGCCAGCAGCTTAGGGCATAGCGGGGGTGTGGTGTCGGATACGCAGTATTTT; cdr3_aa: CASSLGHSGGVVSDTQYF
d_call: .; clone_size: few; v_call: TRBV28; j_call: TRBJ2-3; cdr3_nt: TGTGCCAGCAGTTTAAGCGGGCGTTCTAGCACAGATACGCAGTATTTT; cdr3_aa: CASSLSGRSSTDTQYF
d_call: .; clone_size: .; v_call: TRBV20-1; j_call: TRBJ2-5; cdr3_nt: TGCAGTGCTATACTGGGCAACCAAGAGACCCAGTACTTC; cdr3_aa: CSAILGNQETQYF
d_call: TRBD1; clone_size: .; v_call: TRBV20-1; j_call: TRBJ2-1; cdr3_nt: TGCAGTGCTAGAGTAACGGGACAGGGTGCCTACAATGAGCAGTTCTTC; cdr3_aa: CSARVTGQGAYNEQFF
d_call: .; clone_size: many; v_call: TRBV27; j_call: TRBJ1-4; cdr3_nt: TGTGCCAGCAGTTTAACAGGGAATGAAAAACTGTTTTTT; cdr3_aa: CASSLTGNEKLFF
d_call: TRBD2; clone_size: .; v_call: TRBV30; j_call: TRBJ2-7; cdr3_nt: TGTGCCTGGAGTGTCCCCCCTCGACTAGCGCTTATCTACGAGCAGTACTTC; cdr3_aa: CAWSVPPRLALIYEQYF
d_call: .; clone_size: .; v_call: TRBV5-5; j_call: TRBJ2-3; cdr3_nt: TGTGCCAGCAGCTTGGATGCAGATACGCAGTATTTT; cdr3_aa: CASSLDADTQYF
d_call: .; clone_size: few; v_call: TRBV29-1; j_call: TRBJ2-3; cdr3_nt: TGCAGCGCCCGGGACCCGGCAGATACGCAGTATTTT; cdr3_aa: CSARDPADTQYF
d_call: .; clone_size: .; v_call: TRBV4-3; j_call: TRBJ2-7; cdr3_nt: TGCGCCAGCAGCCAAGATGAACAGACCTACGAGCAGTACTTC; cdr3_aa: CASSQDEQTYEQYF
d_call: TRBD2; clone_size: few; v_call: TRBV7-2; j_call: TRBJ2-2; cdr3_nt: TGTGCCAGCAGCGAGATGCGACTAGCGGCCACCGGGGAGCTGTTTTTT; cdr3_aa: CASSEMRLAATGELFF
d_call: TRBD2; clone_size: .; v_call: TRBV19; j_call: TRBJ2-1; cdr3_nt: TGTGCCAGTAGGCAGGAGGGACTAGCGGGAAGGGGTGAGCAGTTCTTC; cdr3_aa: CASRQEGLAGRGEQFF
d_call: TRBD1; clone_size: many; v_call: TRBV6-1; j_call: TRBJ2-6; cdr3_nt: TGTGCCATGACACAGGGGGACGGGGCCAACGTCCTGACTTTC; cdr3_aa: CAMTQGDGANVLTF
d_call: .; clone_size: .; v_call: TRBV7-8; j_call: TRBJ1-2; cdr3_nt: TGTGCCAGCAGCTTAGCGCCCATAAGTGGCTACACCTTC; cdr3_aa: CASSLAPISGYTF
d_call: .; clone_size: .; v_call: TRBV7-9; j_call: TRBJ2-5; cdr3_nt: TGTGCCAGCAGCTGGGGGCAAGAGACCCAGTACTTC; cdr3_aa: CASSWGQETQYF
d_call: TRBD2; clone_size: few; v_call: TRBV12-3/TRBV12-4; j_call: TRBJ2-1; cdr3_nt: TGTGCCAGCAGTCCCTCCTCTAGCGGCAATGAGCAGTTCTTC; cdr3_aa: CASSPSSSGNEQFF
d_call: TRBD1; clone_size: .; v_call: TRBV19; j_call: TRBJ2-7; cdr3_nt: TGTGCCAGTAGTACTCGGACAGGGAGTGGGAACGAGCAGTACTTC; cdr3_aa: CASSTRTGSGNEQYF
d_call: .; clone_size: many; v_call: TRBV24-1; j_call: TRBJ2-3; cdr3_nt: TGTGCCACCCAATCGTCCGGGTCCACAGATACGCAGTATTTT; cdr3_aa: CATQSSGSTDTQYF
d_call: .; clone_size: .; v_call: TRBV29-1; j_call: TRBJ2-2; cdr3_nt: TGCAGCGTTGTCAGGGGGGAAACCGGGGAGCTGTTTTTT; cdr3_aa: CSVVRGETGELFF
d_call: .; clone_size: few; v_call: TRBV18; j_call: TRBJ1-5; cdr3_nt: TGTGCCAGCTCACCAGGGGCCAGTCAGCCCCAGCATTTT; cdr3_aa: CASSPGASQPQHF
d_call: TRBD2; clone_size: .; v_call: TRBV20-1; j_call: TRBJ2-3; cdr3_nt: TGCAGTGCTAGAGGTGGACTAGCGGGAGCAGATACGCAGTATTTT; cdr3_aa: CSARGGLAGADTQYF
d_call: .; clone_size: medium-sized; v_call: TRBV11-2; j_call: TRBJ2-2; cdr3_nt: TGTGCCAGCAGCCCGATGGAACCCCCGCGGGAGCTGTTTTTT; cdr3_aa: CASSPMEPPRELFF
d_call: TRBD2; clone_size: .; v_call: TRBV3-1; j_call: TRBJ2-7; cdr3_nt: TGTGCCAGCAGCCAAGGGACTAGCGGGAGGAGCTCCTACGAGCAGTACTTC; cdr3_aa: CASSQGTSGRSSYEQYF
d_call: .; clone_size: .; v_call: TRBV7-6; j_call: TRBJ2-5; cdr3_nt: TGTGCCAGCAGCTCGGGACCCTGGGAGACCCAGTACTTC; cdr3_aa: CASSSGPWETQYF
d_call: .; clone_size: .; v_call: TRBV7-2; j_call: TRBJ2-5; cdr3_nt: TGTGCCAGCAGCTCAACTCCTCCGGAGACAGAGGAAGAGACCCAGTACTTC; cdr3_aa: CASSSTPPETEEETQYF
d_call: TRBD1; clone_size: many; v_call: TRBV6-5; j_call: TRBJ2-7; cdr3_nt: TGTGCCAGTACCGCCGGGACAGGGGTCGGTGAGCAGTACTTC; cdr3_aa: CASTAGTGVGEQYF
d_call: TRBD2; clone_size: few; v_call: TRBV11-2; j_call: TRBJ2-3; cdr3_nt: TGTGCCAGCAGCTTAGATGAATGGCTAGCGGAGACAGATACGCAGTATTTT; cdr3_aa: CASSLDEWLAETDTQYF
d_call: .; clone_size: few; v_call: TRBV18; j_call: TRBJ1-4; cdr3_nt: TGTGCCAGCTCACCAGTAGGGCCGATCGCAACTAATGAAAAACTGTTTTTT; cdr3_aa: CASSPVGPIATNEKLFF
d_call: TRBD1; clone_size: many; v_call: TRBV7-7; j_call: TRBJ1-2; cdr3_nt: TGTGCTAGCAGCCCACCCGGACAGGGGGATATGGTGAGCTACACCTTC; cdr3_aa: CASSPPGQGDMVSYTF
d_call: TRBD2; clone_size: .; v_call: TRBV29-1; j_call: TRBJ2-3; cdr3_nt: TGCAGCGTCGGGACTAGCGGATTAGATACGCAGTATTTT; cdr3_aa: CSVGTSGLDTQYF
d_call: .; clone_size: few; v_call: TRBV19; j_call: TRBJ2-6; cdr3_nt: TGTGCCAGTAGAGACGGTCCTGGGGCCAACGTCCTGACTTTC; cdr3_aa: CASRDGPGANVLTF
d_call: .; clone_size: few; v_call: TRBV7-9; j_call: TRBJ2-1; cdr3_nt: TGTGCCAGCAGCTTTCTTGGTGAGCAGTTCTTC; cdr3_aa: CASSFLGEQFF
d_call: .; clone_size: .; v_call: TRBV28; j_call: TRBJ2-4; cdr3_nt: TGTGCCAGCAGTTTTCGAGAAAACATTCAGTACTTC; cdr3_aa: CASSFRENIQYF
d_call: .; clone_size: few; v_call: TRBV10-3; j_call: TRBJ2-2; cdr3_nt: TGTGCCATCAGTGAGTCTGAAGGGGACGCCGGGGAGCTGTTTTTT; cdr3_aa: CAISESEGDAGELFF
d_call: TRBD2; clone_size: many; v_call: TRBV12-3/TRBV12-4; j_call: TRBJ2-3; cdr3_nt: TGTGCCAGCAGTTTATCAGCGGGGGGAGATACGCAGTATTTT; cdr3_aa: CASSLSAGGDTQYF
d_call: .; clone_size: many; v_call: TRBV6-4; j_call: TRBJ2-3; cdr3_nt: TGTGCCAGCAGTGAGGTAACAGGGAGCACAGATACGCAGTATTTT; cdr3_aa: CASSEVTGSTDTQYF
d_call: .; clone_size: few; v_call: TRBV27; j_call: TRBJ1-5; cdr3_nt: TGTGCCAGCAGTTGGCGAGGGGGCAATCAGCCCCAGCATTTT; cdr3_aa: CASSWRGGNQPQHF
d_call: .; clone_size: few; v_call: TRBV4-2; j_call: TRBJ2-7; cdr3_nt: TGTGCCAGCAGCCAAGAGGACGGTACCTACGAGCAGTACTTC; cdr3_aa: CASSQEDGTYEQYF
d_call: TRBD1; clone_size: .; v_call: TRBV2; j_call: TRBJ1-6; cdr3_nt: TGTGCCAGCAGACCGGGACAGCCCAATTCACCCCTCCACTTT; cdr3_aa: CASRPGQPNSPLHF
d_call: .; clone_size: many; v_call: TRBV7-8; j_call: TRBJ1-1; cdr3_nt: TGTGCCAGCAGCCCAACACTGGGGGACCTTGAAGCTTTCTTT; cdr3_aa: CASSPTLGDLEAFF
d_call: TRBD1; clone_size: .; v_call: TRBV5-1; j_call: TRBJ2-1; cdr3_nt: TGCGCCAGCAGCCAACCGGGACAGGGATACAATGAGCAGTTCTTC; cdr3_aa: CASSQPGQGYNEQFF
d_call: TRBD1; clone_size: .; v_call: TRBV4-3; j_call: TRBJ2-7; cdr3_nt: TGCGCCAGCAGCCCGACCGGGACAGGAGGCTACGAGCAGTACTTC; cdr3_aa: CASSPTGTGGYEQYF
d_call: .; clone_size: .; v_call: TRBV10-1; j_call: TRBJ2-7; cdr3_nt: TGCGCCAGCAGTGCGGGCAAAGCGAGCTACGAGCAGTACTTC; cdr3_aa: CASSAGKASYEQYF
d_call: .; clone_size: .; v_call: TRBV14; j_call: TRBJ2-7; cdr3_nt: TGTGCCAGCAGCCAGGGCACAGCCCTCACGCGGGAGCAGTACTTC; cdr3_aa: CASSQGTALTREQYF
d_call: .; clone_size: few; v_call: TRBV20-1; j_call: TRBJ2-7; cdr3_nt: TGCAGTGCTAGAGATCAAGGTCTACTCTCCTACGAGCAGTACTTC; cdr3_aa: CSARDQGLLSYEQYF
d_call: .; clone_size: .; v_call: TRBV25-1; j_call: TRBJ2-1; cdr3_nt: TGTGCCAGCAGCGGGTCTTTCCATGAGCAGTTCTTC; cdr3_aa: CASSGSFHEQFF